What follows are 29 T cell receptor beta chains derived from one specimen sequenced in a study of blood T cell repertoires in COVID-19. Clones were sequenced by immunoSEQ multiplex PCR, and TCRdb holds only the in-frame ones, with some missing. Among some 200,000 clones, about 82% were seen once, and the ten largest hold roughly a tenth. The sequencing sample was made of peripheral blood. These receptors originate from a woman over 75 with acute or convalescent COVID-19.

The chain recombines TRBV29-1 with TRBJ2-5; no firm D call. The V end lost 2 bases, the J end lost 4 bases, and 5 bases lay between the germline ends. The CDR3 has 11 residues. Germline loops: CDR1 SQVTM, CDR2 ANQGSEA. As DNA, the CDR3 is TGCAGCGTTGAAAGCCGAGAGACCCAGTACTTC. This gives the protein CSVESRETQYF.

This clone was picked up one time. J is TRBJ2-7 and V is TRBV7-2; D possibly corresponds to TRBD2 (5 bases). Germline CDR1 is SGHTA and CDR2 is FQGNSA. The CDR3 runs 18 residues. Trimming cost V 1 base and J 1 base, with 20 bases left between them. The CDR3 bases are TGTGCCAGCAGCTTAGAACCCTTTCGCGGCCGGGGTTCCTACGAGCAGTACTTC. It is translated as CASSLEPFRGRGSYEQYF.

The chain has TRBV29-1 and TRBJ2-5; the D gene is possibly TRBD2 (5 bases). Trimming took 4 bases from V and 2 from J, leaving 11 bases between them. The V gene's germline CDR1 is SQVTM and CDR2 ANQGSEA. The CDR3 has 13 residues. CDR3 DNA: TGCAGCGTTGCGGGGTTCCCACAAGAGACCCAGTACTTC. This encodes CSVAGFPQETQYF.

This clone was seen once. The chain has TRBV18 and TRBJ2-3, with 8 bases matching TRBD2. With 3 bases clipped from V and 6 bases from J, the junction kept 17 bases outside the gene matches. The CDR3 runs to 18 residues. CDR1 is KGHSH, CDR2 LQKENI, per germline. This CDR3 is CASSPYNSGIGSKDTQYF. Written as DNA, the CDR3 is TGTGCCAGCTCACCTTATAATAGCGGGATCGGATCTAAGGATACGCAGTATTTT.

This chain uses TRBV28 with TRBJ1-4, with D unresolved. The length of the CDR3 is 12 residues. Germline-derived CDR1 and CDR2 are MDHEN and SYDVKM. The V end lost 7 bases, the J end lost 5 bases, and 8 bases lay between the germline ends. CDR3 loop: CASNQSNEKLFF. Here the CDR3 DNA reads TGTGCCAGCAACCAGTCAAATGAAAAACTGTTTTTT.

This chain connects TRBV5-6 to TRBJ1-5; TRBD1 is a possible D gene (6 bases). V was pared by 4 bases and J by 5 bases, with 13 bases between. The germline CDR1 and CDR2 sequences are SGHDT and YYEEEE. The CDR3 totals 14 residues. CDR3 sequence reads: CASSQTGYDQPQHF. In DNA form, the CDR3 reads TGTGCCAGCAGCCAAACAGGGTACGATCAGCCCCAGCATTTT. Based on the CDR3 plus reference TRBV5-6 and TRBJ1-5, the full variable domain is DAGVTQSPTHLIKTRGQQVTLRCSPKSGHDTVSWYQQALGQGPQFIFQYYEEEERQRGNFPDRFSGHQFPNYSSELNVNALLLGDSALYLCASSQTGYDQPQHFGDGTRLSIL.

The rearrangement links TRBV6-5 to TRBJ2-7, with TRBD1 identical over 10 bases. V dropped 10 bases and J dropped 5; count of bases not matched to a gene: 14. This CDR3 is built from 15 residues. Germline V CDR1 and CDR2: MNHEY, SVGAGI. The chain's CDR3 is CATSYVLDRGNEQYF. CDR3 bases: TGTGCCACTTCGTACGTTCTGGACAGGGGGAACGAGCAGTACTTC.

The chain combines TRBV30 with TRBJ1-3, with D unresolved. Trimming pared 0 bases from V and 2 bases from J, leaving 5 bases between. The CDR3 contains 13 residues. CDR1 GTSNPN and CDR2 SVGIG come from the germline V gene (reference sequence). The CDR3 coding sequence is TGTGCCTGGAGTGTTTCGGCTGGAAACACCATATATTTT. This encodes CAWSVSAGNTIYF.

J is TRBJ1-5 and V is TRBV25-1; D gene unclear. The ends were cut back, 3 bases at V and 5 bases at J, with 5 bases in the middle. The CDR3 covers 12 residues. Germline V gene lookup returns CDR1 MGHDK and CDR2 SYGVNS. The CDR3, as DNA: TGTGCCAGCAGTGAGGTAGATCAGCCCCAGCATTTT. Protein sequence: CASSEVDQPQHF.

The chain employs TRBV7-2 and TRBJ2-3, with a tentative D call TRBD2 (6 bases). V lost 1 base to trimming and J lost 8 bases, with 10 bases between them. CDR1 is SGHTA and CDR2 is FQGNSA in the germline V gene. This CDR3 comprises 13 residues. The CDR3 DNA reads TGTGCCAGCAGCTTAGGGGAGGCGGGTACGCAGTATTTT. The encoded protein is CASSLGEAGTQYF. The whole variable domain, remainder taken from reference TRBV7-2 and TRBJ2-3, is GAGVSQSPSNKVTEKGKDVELRCDPISGHTALYWYRQSLGQGLEFLIYFQGNSAPDKSGLPSDRFSAERTGGSVSTLTIQRTQQEDSAVYLCASSLGEAGTQYFGPGTRLTVL.

The V call is TRBV3-1 (or the pseudogene TRBV3-2), the J call TRBJ2-3; 10 nucleotides agree with TRBD2. Trimming cost V 1 base and J 2 bases; bases outside gene matches: 9. CDR1 and CDR2 from the germline V gene are LGHDT and YNNKEL (reference sequence). The CDR3 extends over 18 amino acids. The DNA for the CDR3 is TGTGCCAGCAGCCAAGGAACTACAAGCGGGGGGGTCACAGATACGCAGTATTTT. Its translation: CASSQGTTSGGVTDTQYF.

The CDR3 region has the DNA TGTGCCAGCAGCGGACGGGACAGGATAACTACGCAGTATTTT. This sequence encodes CASSGRDRITTQYF. The chain is built from TRBV11-3 and TRBJ2-3; 8 positions agree with TRBD1. There are 14 residues in the CDR3. V shed 5 bases and J 8 bases; nucleotides not matched to a gene: 9. Germline lookup yields CDR1 SGHNT and CDR2 YENEEA.

The chain couples TRBV5-1 to TRBJ2-1, with D uncertain. With 0 bases removed from V and 7 bases from J, the gap between germline ends came to 17 bases. The CDR3 contains 16 residues. The V gene's germline CDR1 is SGHRS and CDR2 YFSETQ. DNA of the CDR3: TGCGCCAGCAGCTTGGACAGAGTTGAATCCTGGAATGAGCAGTTCTTC. The encoded protein is CASSLDRVESWNEQFF.

V and J are TRBV18 and TRBJ1-2; 9 nucleotides align to TRBD1. V trimming: 2 bases; J trimming: 6 bases; junction bases outside the gene matches: 10. Germline-derived CDR1 and CDR2 are KGHSH and LQKENI. This CDR3 has 16 amino acids. CDR3 bases: TGTGCCAGCTCACCATCTGGGACAGGGATTCGGGATGGCTACACCTTC. Protein product: CASSPSGTGIRDGYTF.

This sequence joins TRBV19 and TRBJ2-3; 10 bases match TRBD1. The CDR3 consists of 14 residues. V trimming: 10 bases; J trimming: 3 bases; junction bases outside the gene matches: 7. Germline-derived CDR1 and CDR2 are LNHDA and SQIVND (reference sequence). CDR3 in DNA: TGTGCCACTACGACAGGGGGCACAACAGATACGCAGTATTTT. Translation: CATTTGGTTDTQYF.

This rearrangement joins TRBV5-4 to TRBJ2-7; 9 nucleotides match TRBD1. The CDR3 length is 15 residues. Germline loops: CDR1 SGHNT, CDR2 YYREEE (reference sequence). Losses at the gene ends were 3 bases for V and 6 bases for J; bases not matched to a gene: 10. The CDR3 DNA follows: TGTGCCAGCAGCTCCACCGGGACAGGGTTCGGCGAGCAGTACTTC. Translating gives CASSSTGTGFGEQYF. Together with reference TRBV5-4 and TRBJ2-7, the CDR3 gives the full variable domain: ETGVTQSPTHLIKTRGQQVTLRCSSQSGHNTVSWYQQALGQGPQFIFQYYREEENGRGNFPPRFSGLQFPNYSSELNVNALELDDSALYLCASSSTGTGFGEQYFGPGTRLTVT.

This clone was observed a few times. V gene TRBV19 combines with J gene TRBJ1-3; TRBD1 is a possible D gene (6 bases). Germline-derived CDR1 and CDR2 are LNHDA and SQIVND (reference sequence). V was pared by 11 bases and J by 0 bases, with 17 bases between. This CDR3 is built from 15 residues. The CDR3 DNA sequence: TGTGCCGTGTCTAGGGACAAGGACTCTGGAAACACCATATATTTT. Translating it yields CAVSRDKDSGNTIYF.

The count of this clone is one. The chain recombines TRBV7-2 with TRBJ2-5; D perhaps matches TRBD1 (5 bases). This CDR3 spans 16 amino acids. Germline V lookup: CDR1 SGHTA, CDR2 FQGNSA. The V and J ends lost 0 bases and 4 bases respectively, with 15 bases between them. The CDR3 sequence is CASSLAVAEGAETQYF. In DNA, the CDR3 is TGTGCCAGCAGCTTAGCGGTGGCAGAAGGGGCAGAGACCCAGTACTTC.

The J gene is TRBJ2-1, the V gene TRBV24-1; 8 nucleotides match TRBD2. Germline V gives CDR1 KGHDR, CDR2 SFDVKD. Trimming cost V 3 bases and J 10 bases; bases outside gene matches: 13. The CDR3 totals 16 residues. The CDR3 region is CATSDGPGGATGEQFF. The CDR3 DNA reads as TGTGCCACCAGTGATGGCCCCGGGGGGGCGACAGGAGAGCAGTTCTTC.

Turning to this clone: At the DNA level, this CDR3 is encoded by other sequences in the same sample as well. The chain uses TRBV30 and TRBJ1-1; D unclear. CDR1 is GTSNPN and CDR2 is SVGIG in the germline V gene (reference sequence). The CDR3 has 13 amino acids. Trimming pared 2 bases from V and 0 bases from J, leaving 7 bases between. In DNA, the CDR3 is TGTGCCTGGAGTCGGCAGGTGAACACTGAAGCTTTCTTT. The encoded protein is CAWSRQVNTEAFF.

This chain links TRBV7-9 with TRBJ1-1; 9 bases agree with TRBD1. The junction had 8 bases not matched to a gene; V was cut back by 6 bases and J by 3 bases. The germline CDR1 and CDR2 sequences are SEHNR and FQNEAQ (reference sequence). This CDR3 has 15 amino acids. The CDR3 loop reads CASSYRGLRDTEAFF. CDR3 bases: TGTGCCAGCAGTTACAGGGGGCTCCGGGACACTGAAGCTTTCTTT.

The V call is TRBV7-2, the J call TRBJ2-3; D possibly corresponds to TRBD2 (6 bases). Germline V gene sequence: CDR1 SGHTA, CDR2 FQGNSA. V lost 5 bases to trimming and J lost 4 bases, with 16 bases between them. This CDR3 spans 15 amino acids. DNA for the CDR3: TGTGCCAGCAGCCCGGGACTTTTCCAACCAGATACGCAGTATTTT. Protein sequence: CASSPGLFQPDTQYF.

The chain uses TRBV5-4 and TRBJ1-2, with D possibly TRBD1 on 6 matching bases. From germline, CDR1 is SGHNT and CDR2 YYREEE (reference sequence). V was shortened by 2 bases and J by 14 bases, with 19 bases between the two germline ends. The CDR3 covers 13 residues. The CDR3 loop is CASSFAGEYGRTF. CDR3 nucleotide sequence: TGTGCCAGCAGCTTTGCAGGGGAGTATGGAAGGACCTTC.

V gene TRBV5-1 combines with J gene TRBJ2-3; 9 nucleotides match TRBD2. J lost 1 base, V lost 5 bases, and 11 bases had no gene match. CDR1 SGHRS and CDR2 YFSETQ come from the germline V gene. The CDR3 extends over 17 amino acids. Written as DNA, the CDR3 is TGCGCCAGCAGTCGAGCGGGGGGTCTTTTTGGCACAGATACGCAGTATTTT. It yields the protein CASSRAGGLFGTDTQYF.

This rearrangement joins TRBV19 to TRBJ1-6; the match to TRBD1 covers 12 bases. The J segment lost 7 bases and the V segment lost 7 bases, leaving 8 bases of the junction unmatched. CDR1 and CDR2 from the germline V gene are LNHDA and SQIVND (reference sequence). The CDR3 has 16 residues. In nucleotides, the CDR3 is TGTGCCAGTAAATCCGGGACAGGGGGCGTGAATTCACCCCTCCACTTT. It codes for CASKSGTGGVNSPLHF.

The rearrangement uses TRBV10-1 and TRBJ2-3; D possibly corresponds to TRBD1 (6 bases). Germline CDR1 and CDR2: WNHNN and SYGVQD (reference sequence). This CDR3 has 14 amino acids. Trimming pared 6 bases from V and 0 bases from J, leaving 10 bases between. The CDR3 bases are TGCGCCAGCAGCGAAACAGGGAGCACAGATACGCAGTATTTT. Its translation is CASSETGSTDTQYF.

This chain links TRBV9 with TRBJ2-2, with 8 bases aligning to TRBD2. This CDR3 has 17 amino acids. In germline, CDR1 is SGDLS, CDR2 YYNGEE. Trimming removed 0 bases from V and 4 bases from J; junction bases left unmatched: 8. The CDR3 reads CASSVGLGTRITGELFF. CDR3 nucleotides: TGTGCCAGCAGCGTAGGCCTGGGGACTAGAATCACCGGGGAGCTGTTTTTT.

CDR3 residues: CASSYGQGGLNEQFF. The CDR3 nucleotides read TGTGCCAGCAGTTACGGACAGGGAGGGCTAAATGAGCAGTTCTTC. The chain carries TRBV6-5 and TRBJ2-1; tentative D call: TRBD1 (8 bases). Trimming removed 2 bases at V and 7 bases at J, with 15 bases between. CDR3 length: 15 residues. The germline gives CDR1 MNHEY, CDR2 SVGAGI.

The genes are TRBV5-5 and TRBJ1-3; TRBD1 is a possible D gene (6 bases). The V gene's germline CDR1 is SGHKS and CDR2 YYEKEE (reference sequence). CDR3 size: 14 residues. V was cut by 1 base and J by 6 bases, with 11 bases left in between. CDR3 sequence: CASSLSRGQNTIYF. CDR3 nucleotide sequence: TGTGCCAGCAGCTTGTCCAGGGGACAAAACACCATATATTTT.